The clone carrying this TCR beta chain showed up just a few times. Its antigen is currently unknown. The ends were cut back, 2 bases at V and 0 bases at J, with 11 bases in the middle. The CDR3 spans 16 residues. Looked up from germline, CDR1 is MNHEY and CDR2 is SMNVEV (reference sequence). This entry belongs to a study of vaccination and CD4 T cells after COVID-19. Background on the study: The authors used overlapping spike peptides from SARS-CoV-2, HCoV-NL63, HCoV-OC43 and HCoV-229E to stimulate cells.

The Oncomine TCR Beta short-read assay generated sequence data from the DNA of cultured CD4+ T cells. Investigators isolated genomic DNA from cultured CD4+ T cells. Using its own MiXCR run on the PCR reads, TCRdb lists one record per CDR3 protein. Among about 27,000 distinct CDR3 sequences listed, less than 80% were seen once. This sample's treatment: roughly 11-day PBMC culture with coronavirus spike peptide pools or control peptides (ViraFEST assay). The sequenced sample was CD4+ T cells from blood, cultured in vitro, obtained after SARS-CoV-2 vaccination. The V gene is TRBV27, the J gene TRBJ1-5; no definite D call. This receptor was identified in a human donor who received a COVID-19 vaccine. The CDR3 here is CASSLQTPDSNQPQHF. The CDR3 coding sequence is TGTGCCAGCAGTTTACAGACTCCCGATAGCAATCAGCCCCAGCATTTT.